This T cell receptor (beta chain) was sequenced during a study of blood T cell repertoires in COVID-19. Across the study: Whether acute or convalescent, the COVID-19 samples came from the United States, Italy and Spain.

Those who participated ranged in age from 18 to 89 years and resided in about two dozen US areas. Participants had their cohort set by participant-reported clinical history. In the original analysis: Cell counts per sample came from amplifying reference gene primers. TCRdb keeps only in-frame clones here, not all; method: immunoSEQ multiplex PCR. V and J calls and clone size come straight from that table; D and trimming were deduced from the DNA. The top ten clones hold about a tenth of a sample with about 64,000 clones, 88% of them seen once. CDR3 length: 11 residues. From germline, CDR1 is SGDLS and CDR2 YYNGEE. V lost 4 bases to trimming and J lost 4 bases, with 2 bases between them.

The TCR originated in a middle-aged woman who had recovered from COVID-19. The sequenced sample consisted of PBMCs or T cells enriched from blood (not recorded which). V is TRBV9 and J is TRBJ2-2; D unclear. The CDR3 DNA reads TGTGCCAGCAGCCGCACCGGGGAGCTGTTTTTT. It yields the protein CASSRTGELFF.